This T cell receptor (beta chain) was captured in a study of T cell responses to AZD1222 COVID-19 vaccine. General observations from the study: Spike-specific TCR breadth rose after two AZD1222 doses, and depth rose as well. Repertoire sampling occurred only after the peak T cell response.

Method: immunoSEQ multiplex PCR; TCRdb's copy keeps in-frame clones and lacks some. In the table there are about 150,000 clones, approximately 90% of which are singletons. Of note for this clone: Its antigen is not identified. At the DNA level, this CDR3 is encoded by other sequences in the same sample as well.

The V and J ends lost 6 bases and 4 bases, in that order; junction bases with no gene match: 4. CDR1 is SNHLY, CDR2 FYNNEI, per germline. CDR3 length: 13 residues. The TCR originated in an adult who received the AZD1222 COVID-19 vaccine. The chain uses TRBV2 and TRBJ1-1, with 8 nucleotides matching TRBD1. Sequencing was performed on peripheral blood, taken 28 days after the second AZD1222 dose. For the CDR3, the DNA is TGTGCCAGCAGGCTAGGACAGGGCACTGAAGCTTTCTTT. This encodes CASRLGQGTEAFF.